The 20 T cell receptor beta chains below all came from one sample that was sequenced in a study of T cell changes during pregnancy in multiple sclerosis. This table comes from immunoSEQ multiplex PCR, and its TCRdb copy is limited to in-frame clones, with some not included. Of fewer than 60,000 clones in the sample, around 90% were seen once. The sample consisted of peripheral blood, taken in the second trimester of pregnancy. The receptors stem from a female donor with multiple sclerosis, enrolled in a pregnancy study.

The rearrangement links TRBV27 to TRBJ2-7; 7 bases match TRBD2. The CDR3 runs to 15 residues. V gave up 7 bases and J gave up 0 bases; unmatched junction bases: 9. Per germline, CDR1 MNHEY and CDR2 SMNVEV (reference sequence). In DNA form, the CDR3 reads TGTGCCAGCACCCAGTCACGGACTAGCTCCTACGAGCAGTACTTC. Translated: CASTQSRTSSYEQYF.

The rearrangement uses TRBV30 and TRBJ1-2; no clear D gene. The germline V and J ends were trimmed by 8 bases and 5 bases, with 18 bases remaining between them. CDR1 GTSNPN and CDR2 SVGIG come from the germline V gene (reference sequence). The CDR3 extends over 13 amino acids. CDR3 bases: TGTGCCGGAGGGTCCACAAACAGATATGGCTACACCTTC. It is translated as CAGGSTNRYGYTF.

V and J are TRBV6-6 and TRBJ2-4; perhaps TRBD1 as D (6 bases). Germline V CDR1 and CDR2: MNHNY, SVGAGI (reference sequence). The CDR3 sequence is 15 residues long. V was cut by 4 bases and J by 7 bases, with 17 bases left in between. CDR3 bases: TGTGCCAGCAGTTCCCAAAACAGGGCTTCGAACATTCAGTACTTC. Translation gives CASSSQNRASNIQYF.

V is TRBV5-6 and J is TRBJ1-4, with a weak D call TRBD1 (5 bases). Trimming removed 0 bases from V and 10 bases from J, with 10 bases in between. This CDR3 has 13 residues. The V gene's germline CDR1 is SGHDT and CDR2 YYEEEE. CDR3 loop: CASSLGDSPKLFF. CDR3 bases: TGTGCCAGCAGCTTGGGAGACAGCCCAAAACTGTTTTTT. Full variable domain (outside the CDR3, taken from reference TRBV5-6 and TRBJ1-4): DAGVTQSPTHLIKTRGQQVTLRCSPKSGHDTVSWYQQALGQGPQFIFQYYEEEERQRGNFPDRFSGHQFPNYSSELNVNALLLGDSALYLCASSLGDSPKLFFGSGTQLSVL.

The gene calls are TRBV6-4 and TRBJ1-2, with 9 bases lining up with TRBD1. This CDR3 has 14 amino acids. Trimming at V came to 3 bases and at J to 7 bases, leaving 6 bases not matched to a gene. Germline CDR1 and CDR2: MRHNA and SNTAGT. The CDR3 DNA is TGTGCCAGCAGTGAGACCGGGACAGGGATTGGCTACACCTTC. Protein product: CASSETGTGIGYTF.

The chain recombines TRBV2 with TRBJ1-5; D is uncertain. Germline CDR1 reads SNHLY; CDR2 reads FYNNEI. The CDR3 loop spans 14 amino acids. V lost 0 bases, J lost 5 bases, and 8 bases lay in between. The CDR3 region is CASSEAYRDQPQHF. The DNA of the CDR3 is TGTGCCAGCAGTGAAGCGTATCGGGATCAGCCCCAGCATTTT. The full variable domain, rest sourced from reference TRBV2 and TRBJ1-5, is EPEVTQTPSHQVTQMGQEVILRCVPISNHLYFYWYRQILGQKVEFLVSFYNNEISEKSEIFDDQFSVERPDGSNFTLKIRSTKLEDSAMYFCASSEAYRDQPQHFGDGTRLSIL.

The J gene is TRBJ2-5, the V gene TRBV7-8, with a tentative D call TRBD1 (6 bases). V dropped 5 bases and J dropped 1 base, with 17 bases sitting between them. Germline assignment: CDR1 SGHVS and CDR2 FQNEAQ. The CDR3 is 16 residues long. The CDR3 region has the DNA TGTGCCAGCAGCCGACCACCGGCCAGGGGCCAAGAGACCCAGTACTTC. It codes for CASSRPPARGQETQYF.

The chain carries TRBV5-8 and TRBJ1-6, with D perhaps matching TRBD1 (5 bases). This CDR3 region has 14 residues. CDR1 SGHTS and CDR2 YDEGEE come from the germline V gene. Trimming stripped 4 bases from V and 7 bases from J, with 12 bases between. The CDR3 protein is CASSRRQPNSPLHF. Written as DNA, the CDR3 is TGTGCCAGCAGCCGACGACAGCCCAATTCACCCCTCCACTTT.

The chain joins TRBV19 to TRBJ2-3; 8 bases agree with TRBD1. CDR1 is LNHDA, CDR2 SQIVND, per germline (reference sequence). After removal of 3 bases from V and 3 bases from J, the junction contained 8 bases not matched to a gene. CDR3 length: 16 amino acids. This CDR3 is CASSMPGGPSTDTQYF. CDR3 nucleotides: TGTGCCAGTAGTATGCCAGGGGGCCCGAGTACAGATACGCAGTATTTT.

The chain uses TRBV4-3 and TRBJ2-7; TRBD2 aligns across 8 bases. The trim removed 3 bases at V and 5 bases at J, leaving 9 bases unmatched. Germline assignment: CDR1 LGHNA and CDR2 YSLEER. The length of the CDR3 is 15 residues. Written as DNA, the CDR3 is TGCGCCAGCAGCCAGTCGGGGGGGCCTTATAACGAGCAGTACTTC. Translated: CASSQSGGPYNEQYF.

In its sample, this clone was seen once. The chain joins TRBV5-4 to TRBJ1-2; D is undetermined. The V end was cut by 2 bases, the J end by 1 base, with 18 bases between. The CDR3 has 17 residues. CDR1 SGHNT and CDR2 YYREEE come from the germline V gene (reference sequence). The CDR3 reads CASSFSTARTFNYGYTF. CDR3 coding DNA: TGTGCCAGCAGCTTTTCAACAGCACGTACTTTTAACTATGGCTACACCTTC.

The chain recombines TRBV7-3 with TRBJ2-1, with TRBD2 matching over 7 bases. J was trimmed by 7 bases and V by 1 base; bases with no gene match: 1. The CDR3 contains 13 residues. Germline values: CDR1 SGHTA, CDR2 FQGTGA. CDR3: CASSLRRGNEQFF. The CDR3 nucleotides are TGTGCCAGCAGCTTAAGGCGGGGGAATGAGCAGTTCTTC.

This chain connects TRBV6-1 to TRBJ1-1, with D possibly being TRBD1 (5 bases). V lost 0 bases and J 4 bases, leaving 15 bases between the germline ends. The CDR3 contains 16 residues. The germline gives CDR1 MNHNS, CDR2 SASEGT. For the CDR3, the DNA is TGTGCCAGCAGTGAAGCGCGGGGGAGAAGGGGCACTGAAGCTTTCTTT. It encodes CASSEARGRRGTEAFF.

The V gene is TRBV2, the J gene TRBJ2-6; D not resolved. The ends were cut back, 6 bases at V and 0 bases at J, with 3 bases in the middle. Germline V lookup: CDR1 SNHLY, CDR2 FYNNEI. The CDR3 has 13 residues. CDR3 nucleotides: TGTGCCAGCAGCTCCTCTGGGGCCAACGTCCTGACTTTC. As protein: CASSSSGANVLTF.

This chain uses TRBV7-9 with TRBJ1-6, with D hard to call. The CDR3 covers 13 residues. Trimming pared 1 base from V and 8 bases from J, leaving 6 bases between. Germline CDR1 reads SEHNR; CDR2 reads FQNEAQ (reference sequence). The CDR3 reads CASSLVQDSPLHF. In DNA, the CDR3 is TGTGCCAGCAGCTTAGTTCAGGATTCACCCCTCCACTTT.

This chain connects TRBV6-1 to TRBJ1-2; 7 bases line up with TRBD1. V trimming: 8 bases; J trimming: 4 bases; junction bases outside the gene matches: 7. CDR1 MNHNS and CDR2 SASEGT come from the germline V gene. The CDR3 extends over 13 amino acids. CDR3 sequence: CASGHRGGYGYTF. In nucleotides, the CDR3 is TGTGCCAGCGGCCACAGGGGAGGCTATGGCTACACCTTC.

J is TRBJ1-6 and V is TRBV27; 9 bases map to TRBD1. CDR3 length: 15 residues. CDR1 is MNHEY and CDR2 is SMNVEV in the germline V gene (reference sequence). J lost 6 bases, V lost 5 bases, and 5 bases had no gene match. In nucleotides, the CDR3 is TGTGCCAGCAGTCCAAACAGGGGGCTTAATTCACCCCTCCACTTT. This sequence encodes CASSPNRGLNSPLHF.

The chain carries TRBV4-1 and TRBJ1-5; a weak D match, TRBD1 (6 bases). V gave up 3 bases and J gave up 3 bases, with 9 bases separating them. The CDR3 is 14 residues long. CDR1 and CDR2 (germline): MGHRA, YSYEKL. The CDR3 region has the DNA TGCGCCAGCAGCCACGGGACACACAATCAGCCCCAGCATTTT. Residues: CASSHGTHNQPQHF.

The chain couples TRBV18 to TRBJ2-5, with D possibly being TRBD1 (6 bases). Germline lookup yields CDR1 KGHSH and CDR2 LQKENI. This CDR3 is 15 amino acids long. V was cut by 2 bases and J by 5 bases, with 15 bases left in between. This chain's CDR3 is CASSPGATGRETQYF. DNA for the CDR3: TGTGCCAGCTCACCAGGGGCAACAGGGCGGGAGACCCAGTACTTC.

With regard to this clone: The junction departs from the called germline gene at one end, perhaps through a read error. The CDR3 loop is CASSPVTGPGELFF. CDR3 bases: TGTGCTAGCAGCCCAGTGACAGGGCCCGGGGAGCTGTTTTTT. The V call is TRBV7-7, the J call TRBJ2-2; 7 bases match TRBD1. CDR1 is SSHAT and CDR2 is FNYEAQ in the germline V gene (reference sequence). The length of the CDR3 is 14 residues.